One sample yielded the 22 T cell receptor beta chains listed below, sequenced in a study of T cells in Graves' hyperthyroidism and ophthalmopathy. Amplified TCR beta CDR3 regions derived from RNA transcripts. With the HTBI primer set, the TCR CDR3 went through a first round of RT-PCR. MiXCR was run by TCRdb on the multiplex PCR reads, yielding one entry per CDR3 protein. The table lists around 250,000 distinct CDR3 sequences, around 15% of them singletons, with about 30% in the top ten. The sequenced sample was blood. These receptors were obtained from a young woman with Graves' ophthalmopathy.

The table lists this clonotype with many counts. The rearrangement joins TRBV7-2 to TRBJ1-1, with D hard to call. CDR3 length: 14 amino acids. Trimming removed 4 bases from V and 1 base from J, with 10 bases in between. Germline V gene lookup returns CDR1 SGHTA and CDR2 FQGNSA. The CDR3 nucleotides are TGTGCCAGCAGCTCTTTGGACGGGAACACTGAAGCTTTCTTT. Residues: CASSSLDGNTEAFF.

This clonotype was counted at least ten times. This chain links TRBV20-1 with TRBJ2-2; D perhaps matches TRBD1 (8 bases). V was trimmed by 8 bases and J by 3 bases, leaving 16 bases between them. Germline CDR1 DFQATT, CDR2 SNEGSKA (reference sequence). The CDR3 has 14 residues. The CDR3 reads CSTRQGRDTGELFF. CDR3 bases: TGCAGTACAAGACAGGGGAGGGACACCGGGGAGCTGTTTTTT.

A remark on this clonotype: Possible read error: a much larger clone is one base away. This chain uses TRBV20-1 with TRBJ2-5; D gene unclear. Trimming removed 2 bases from V and 1 base from J, with 8 bases in between. This CDR3 has 13 residues. The germline V gene has CDR1 DFQATT and CDR2 SNEGSKA (reference sequence). The CDR3 DNA reads TGCAGTGCTAGATTCCAGGTCCAAGAGACCCAGTACTTC. It specifies CSARFQVQETQYF.

This clonotype was counted ten times or more. The V gene is TRBV7-9, the J gene TRBJ2-1; D unclear. CDR1 and CDR2 from the germline V gene are SEHNR and FQNEAQ (reference sequence). The CDR3 runs to 12 residues. V dropped 2 bases and J dropped 9 bases, with 8 bases sitting between them. In nucleotides, the CDR3 is TGTGCCAGCAGCTTAATCCCGGGTGAGCAGTTCTTC. It specifies CASSLIPGEQFF. The variable domain in full, completed from reference TRBV7-9 and TRBJ2-1, reads DTGVSQNPRHKITKRGQNVTFRCDPISEHNRLYWYRQTLGQGPEFLTYFQNEAQLEKSRLLSDRFSAERPKGSFSTLEIQRTEQGDSAMYLCASSLIPGEQFFGPGTRLTVL.

This clonotype was seen repeatedly, ten times or more. The chain employs TRBV6-1 and TRBJ1-6, with 7 bases identical to TRBD1. Germline V CDR1 and CDR2: MNHNS, SASEGT. With V trimmed by 7 bases and J by 3 bases, 6 bases remained unmatched. The CDR3 contains 15 residues. CDR3 region: CASTQRDSYNSPLHF. CDR3 bases: TGTGCCAGCACTCAAAGGGACAGCTATAATTCACCCCTCCACTTT.

The genes are TRBV27 and TRBJ1-1, with TRBD1 matching 9 bases. The CDR3 sequence is 16 residues long. The ends lost 6 bases at V and 3 bases at J; junction bases unmatched: 11. Looked up from germline, CDR1 is MNHEY and CDR2 is SMNVEV (reference sequence). CDR3: CASSHLPGTGHTEAFF. CDR3 in DNA: TGTGCCAGCAGCCACCTCCCCGGGACAGGGCACACTGAAGCTTTCTTT.

This clonotype was observed many times. One junction end does not reproduce the germline sequence, and a read error may be involved. The J gene is TRBJ2-1, the V gene TRBV27; the D gene is possibly TRBD2 (6 bases). The CDR3 length is 14 residues. In germline, CDR1 is MNHEY, CDR2 SMNVEV (reference sequence). DNA for the CDR3: TGTGTCAGCAGTTTTCGGACTAAAGGCAATGAGCAGTTCTTC. As protein: CVSSFRTKGNEQFF.

This chain connects TRBV11-2 to TRBJ1-5; 8 nucleotides agree with TRBD1. J gave up 3 bases and V 6 bases, and 4 bases lay outside the gene matches. The CDR3 runs 14 residues. The germline V gene encodes CDR1 SGHAT and CDR2 FQNNGV. The CDR3 nucleotides read TGTGCCAGCAGTCCCAGGGGGCCCAATCAGCCCCAGCATTTT. The encoded protein is CASSPRGPNQPQHF.

This clonotype was observed many times. The chain recombines TRBV15 with TRBJ2-5; a weak D match, TRBD1 (5 bases). The CDR3 covers 12 residues. V was pared by 3 bases and J by 5 bases, with 7 bases between. Germline lookup yields CDR1 LNHNV and CDR2 YYDKDF (reference sequence). CDR3 DNA sequence: TGTGCCACCAGCAGCCCAGGGGAGACCCAGTACTTC. It translates to CATSSPGETQYF.

This clonotype occurred many times. This rearrangement joins TRBV2 to TRBJ2-4; D unclear. Trimming removed 5 bases at V and 0 bases at J, with 11 bases between. Germline V lookup: CDR1 SNHLY, CDR2 FYNNEI. The CDR3 loop spans 15 amino acids. The CDR3 DNA is TGTGCCAGCAGTAATGCGGTTCTAGCCAAAAACATTCAGTACTTC. This translates into CASSNAVLAKNIQYF.

This clonotype was detected many times. The chain recombines TRBV20-1 with TRBJ2-1; 8 bases align to TRBD2. Losses at the gene ends were 3 bases for V and 6 bases for J; bases not matched to a gene: 7. The CDR3 is 14 residues long. Per the germline V gene, CDR1 is DFQATT and CDR2 is SNEGSKA (reference sequence). The CDR3 region is CSASFLAGPNEQFF. CDR3 DNA sequence: TGCAGTGCTAGCTTTCTAGCGGGCCCCAATGAGCAGTTCTTC.

Many counts were recorded for this clonotype. The chain joins TRBV30 to TRBJ2-3, with TRBD2 matching over 10 bases. The germline V gene encodes CDR1 GTSNPN and CDR2 SVGIG (reference sequence). The length of the CDR3 is 15 residues. The V segment lost 1 base and the J segment 3 bases; nucleotides outside the gene matches: 4. The chain's CDR3 is CAWSDGTSVTDTQYF. The CDR3 DNA follows: TGTGCCTGGAGTGACGGGACTAGCGTGACAGATACGCAGTATTTT.

On this clonotype itself: This could be a read error, since a much larger clone is one nucleotide away. The J gene is TRBJ1-1, the V gene TRBV5-1; 9 bases are a match to TRBD1. From germline, CDR1 is SGHRS and CDR2 YFSETQ. The length of the CDR3 is 16 residues. V was clipped by 4 bases and J by 7 bases; unmatched bases: 14. As DNA, the CDR3 is TGCGCCAGCAGCCCTCGGACAGGGGAGACGACAGATGAAGCTTTCTTT. Translating gives CASSPRTGETTDEAFF. Drawing the rest from reference TRBV5-1 and TRBJ1-1, the complete variable domain is KAGVTQTPRYLIKTRGQQVTLSCSPISGHRSVSWYQQTPGQGLQFLFEYFSETQRNKGNFPGRFSGRQFSNSRSEMNVSTLELGDSALYLCASSPRTGETTDEAFFGQGTRLTVV.

The sample holds many counts of this clonotype. The chain is built from TRBV5-1 and TRBJ1-1; D gene ambiguous. Germline V gene sequence: CDR1 SGHRS, CDR2 YFSETQ. The CDR3 totals 14 residues. V was trimmed by 4 bases and J by 7 bases, leaving 17 bases between them. CDR3 loop: CASSGSGLHLEAFF. CDR3 in DNA: TGCGCCAGCAGCGGGTCGGGCCTCCACCTTGAAGCTTTCTTT.

In its sample, this clonotype was seen many times. The chain carries TRBV7-9 and TRBJ1-5; D unresolved. Deletions cut 5 bases from V and 4 bases from J, with 9 bases between. Germline loops: CDR1 SEHNR, CDR2 FQNEAQ (reference sequence). The CDR3 totals 13 residues. In DNA form, the CDR3 reads TGTGCCAGCAGCCACGGCGGAAATCAGCCCCAGCATTTT. Encoded protein: CASSHGGNQPQHF. The entire variable domain, with the rest obtained from reference TRBV7-9 and TRBJ1-5, is as follows: DTGVSQNPRHKITKRGQNVTFRCDPISEHNRLYWYRQTLGQGPEFLTYFQNEAQLEKSRLLSDRFSAERPKGSFSTLEIQRTEQGDSAMYLCASSHGGNQPQHFGDGTRLSIL.

This clonotype occurred many times. This chain connects TRBV7-3 to TRBJ2-2, with 9 bases aligning to TRBD1. Germline CDR1 is SGHTA and CDR2 is FQGTGA. Germline trimming cut 4 bases from V and 7 bases from J; bases unmatched to any gene: 4. The CDR3 runs to 14 residues. The CDR3 sequence: CASSSGQGNGELFF. CDR3 in DNA: TGTGCCAGCAGCTCGGGACAGGGAAACGGGGAGCTGTTTTTT.

The J gene is TRBJ1-1, the V gene TRBV6-5; TRBD1 agrees at 8 bases. Looked up from germline, CDR1 is MNHEY and CDR2 is SVGAGI. The V segment lost 2 bases and the J segment 1 base; nucleotides outside the gene matches: 15. CDR3 size: 19 residues. The CDR3 protein is CASSYRGQGVINSNTEAFF. The CDR3 DNA is TGTGCCAGCAGTTACCGTGGACAGGGAGTTATCAATTCGAACACTGAAGCTTTCTTT.

This clonotype was counted at least ten times. This rearrangement joins TRBV20-1 to TRBJ1-1, with 7 positions matching TRBD1. The germline V gene encodes CDR1 DFQATT and CDR2 SNEGSKA (reference sequence). This CDR3 has 13 residues. V shed 1 base, J shed 1 base, and the junction held 0 bases outside the gene matches. The CDR3 region has the DNA TGCAGTGCTAGAGGGGACAGGAACACTGAAGCTTTCTTT. Encoded protein: CSARGDRNTEAFF.

This clonotype was found many times. The chain combines TRBV5-1 with TRBJ2-3; perhaps TRBD1 as D (6 bases). Trimming removed 0 bases from V and 4 bases from J, with 12 bases in between. Germline lookup yields CDR1 SGHRS and CDR2 YFSETQ. The CDR3 has 15 amino acids. CDR3 DNA: TGCGCCAGCAGCTTGGTTGGCAGGGGCCCAGATACGCAGTATTTT. Its protein is CASSLVGRGPDTQYF.

This clonotype was seen many times. The chain is built from TRBV4-3 and TRBJ2-1; TRBD2 matches 7 bases. With V trimmed by 3 bases and J by 8 bases, 16 bases remained unmatched. CDR1 and CDR2 (germline): LGHNA, YSLEER. CDR3 size: 17 residues. The CDR3, as DNA: TGCGCCAGCAGCCATTATCCCTGGGGCGGGAGAACGGATGAGCAGTTCTTC. Its translation: CASSHYPWGGRTDEQFF.

The chain recombines TRBV2 with TRBJ1-2; 10 positions agree with TRBD1. The junction had 6 bases not matched to a gene; V was cut back by 8 bases and J by 6 bases. CDR1 is SNHLY and CDR2 is FYNNEI in the germline V gene. There are 13 residues in the CDR3. This CDR3 is CASGGQGSDGYTF. As DNA, the CDR3 is TGTGCCAGCGGGGGACAGGGGAGCGATGGCTACACCTTC.

This clonotype has at least ten counts. The chain uses TRBV6-1 and TRBJ2-1; 8 bases are a match to TRBD1. The V segment lost 4 bases and the J segment 13 bases; nucleotides outside the gene matches: 6. The CDR3 spans 12 residues. Germline CDR1 and CDR2: MNHNS and SASEGT. The chain's CDR3 is CASSAPGTGQFF. The CDR3 DNA sequence: TGTGCCAGCAGTGCCCCCGGGACAGGCCAGTTCTTC.